This T cell receptor (beta chain) was sequenced during a study of CD8 T cells in Susac syndrome. Germline V lookup: CDR1 MDHEN, CDR2 SYDVKM. Trimming removed 5 bases from V and 4 bases from J, with 11 bases in between. This CDR3 contains 14 residues. The authors reverse transcribed roughly 0.5 to 1 ug RNA with random hexamers. A single record per CDR3 protein comes from TCRdb applying MiXCR to the immunoSEQ multiplex PCR reads. The sample carries 170,000 or so distinct CDR3 sequences, more than 95% recorded once. The sequencing input was CD4+ T cells from PBMCs. The gene calls are TRBV28 and TRBJ2-2; D tentatively fits TRBD1 or TRBD2 (5 bases each). This sequence was found in a human donor with Susac syndrome. CDR3 in amino acids: CASSRAGTTGELFF. The CDR3 DNA follows: TGTGCCAGCAGTCGCGCAGGGACCACCGGGGAGCTGTTTTTT.